Sequencing of this TCR beta chain was carried out in a study of T cell repertoires in cytomegalovirus infection. Study observations and caveats: The study found HLA-C-restricted CMV-specific TCR beta clonotypes dominating the ex vivo response. The cumulative frequency of public TCR beta families distinguished individuals who carried CMV together with the relevant HLA.

The sample holds a few counts of this clonotype. Its specificity is not known. TCRdb ran MiXCR on the reads and lists one entry per CDR3 protein. The sample has 750,000 to 900,000 distinct CDR3 sequences; about 28% are singletons. The CDR3 loop spans 14 amino acids. Germline V lookup: CDR1 SGHKS, CDR2 YYEKEE (reference sequence). V lost 4 bases, J lost 7 bases, and 8 bases stayed unmatched. This sequence was found in a human donor in good health (CMV status not recorded). Some clones in this sample may be carry-over from other donors' samples. Sequenced material: cultured CD8+ T cells from PBMCs, taken from culture after CMV antigen stimulation. J is TRBJ1-5 and V is TRBV5-5, with 7 bases fitting TRBD1. The CDR3 loop is CASSKTGTWQPQHF. The CDR3, as DNA: TGTGCCAGCAGCAAGACAGGGACATGGCAGCCCCAGCATTTT.